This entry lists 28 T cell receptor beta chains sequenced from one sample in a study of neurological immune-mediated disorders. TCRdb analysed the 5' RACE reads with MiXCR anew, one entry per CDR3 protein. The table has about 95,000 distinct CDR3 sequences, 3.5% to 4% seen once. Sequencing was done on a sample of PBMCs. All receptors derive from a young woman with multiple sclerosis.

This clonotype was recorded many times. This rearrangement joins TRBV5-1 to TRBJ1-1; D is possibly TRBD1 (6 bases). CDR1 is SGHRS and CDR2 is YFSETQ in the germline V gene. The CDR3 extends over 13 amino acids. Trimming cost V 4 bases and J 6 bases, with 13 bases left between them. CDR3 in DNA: TGCGCCAGCAGCGGCTGGACAGACTCTGAAGCTTTCTTT. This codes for CASSGWTDSEAFF. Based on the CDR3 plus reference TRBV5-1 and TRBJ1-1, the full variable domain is KAGVTQTPRYLIKTRGQQVTLSCSPISGHRSVSWYQQTPGQGLQFLFEYFSETQRNKGNFPGRFSGRQFSNSRSEMNVSTLELGDSALYLCASSGWTDSEAFFGQGTRLTVV.

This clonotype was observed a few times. CDR3 sequence: CASSLQGTVLYGYTF. The CDR3 bases are TGTGCCAGCAGCTTACAGGGGACAGTTCTTTATGGCTACACCTTC. This sequence joins TRBV7-9 and TRBJ1-2; 7 bases align to TRBD1. Germline V gene data show CDR1 as SEHNR and CDR2 as FQNEAQ (reference sequence). This CDR3 contains 15 residues. J gave up 5 bases and V 2 bases, and 8 bases lay outside the gene matches. Full variable domain (missing parts from reference TRBV7-9 and TRBJ1-2): DTGVSQNPRHKITKRGQNVTFRCDPISEHNRLYWYRQTLGQGPEFLTYFQNEAQLEKSRLLSDRFSAERPKGSFSTLEIQRTEQGDSAMYLCASSLQGTVLYGYTFGSGTRLTVV.

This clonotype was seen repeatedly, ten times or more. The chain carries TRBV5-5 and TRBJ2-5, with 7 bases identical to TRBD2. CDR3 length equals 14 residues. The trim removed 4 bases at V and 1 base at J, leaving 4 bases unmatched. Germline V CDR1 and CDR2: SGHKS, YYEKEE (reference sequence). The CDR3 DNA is TGTGCCAGCAGCGGTGGGGGGGGCCAAGAGACCCAGTACTTC. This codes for CASSGGGGQETQYF.

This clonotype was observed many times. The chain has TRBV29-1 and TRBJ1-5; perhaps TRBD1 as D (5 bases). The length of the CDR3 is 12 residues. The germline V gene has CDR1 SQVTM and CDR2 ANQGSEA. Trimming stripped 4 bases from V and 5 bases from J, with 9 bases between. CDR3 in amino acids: CSVARGDQPQHF. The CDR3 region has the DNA TGCAGCGTTGCGAGGGGAGATCAGCCCCAGCATTTT.

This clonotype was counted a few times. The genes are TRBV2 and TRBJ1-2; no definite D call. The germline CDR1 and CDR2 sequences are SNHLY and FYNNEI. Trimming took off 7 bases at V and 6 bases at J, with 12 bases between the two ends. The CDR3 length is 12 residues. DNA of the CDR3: TGTGCCAGCACCAGAGGGTCTAATGGCTACACCTTC. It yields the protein CASTRGSNGYTF.

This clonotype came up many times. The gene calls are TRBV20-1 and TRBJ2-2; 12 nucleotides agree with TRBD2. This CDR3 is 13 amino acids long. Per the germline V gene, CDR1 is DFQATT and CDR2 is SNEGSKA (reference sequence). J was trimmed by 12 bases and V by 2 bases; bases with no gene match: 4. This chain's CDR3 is CSARLTSGGKLFF. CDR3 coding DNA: TGCAGTGCTAGACTCACTAGCGGGGGGAAGCTGTTTTTT.

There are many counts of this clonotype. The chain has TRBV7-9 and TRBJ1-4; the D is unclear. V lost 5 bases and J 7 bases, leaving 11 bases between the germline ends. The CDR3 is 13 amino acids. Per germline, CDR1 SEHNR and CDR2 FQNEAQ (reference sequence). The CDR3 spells CASSRSIGEKLFF. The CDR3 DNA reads TGTGCCAGCAGCCGATCAATAGGTGAAAAACTGTTTTTT.

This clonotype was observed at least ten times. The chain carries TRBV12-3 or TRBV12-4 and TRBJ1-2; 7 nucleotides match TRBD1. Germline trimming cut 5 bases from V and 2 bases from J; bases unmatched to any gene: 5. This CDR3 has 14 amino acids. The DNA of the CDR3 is TGTGCCAGCAGTGCGACAGGGACCAACTATGGCTACACCTTC. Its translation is CASSATGTNYGYTF.

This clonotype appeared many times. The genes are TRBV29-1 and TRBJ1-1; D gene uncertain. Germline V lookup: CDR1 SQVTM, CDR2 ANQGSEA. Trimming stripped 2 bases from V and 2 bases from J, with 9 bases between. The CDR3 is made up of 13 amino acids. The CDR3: CSVELRHNTEAFF. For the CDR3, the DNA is TGCAGCGTTGAATTGAGGCACAACACTGAAGCTTTCTTT.

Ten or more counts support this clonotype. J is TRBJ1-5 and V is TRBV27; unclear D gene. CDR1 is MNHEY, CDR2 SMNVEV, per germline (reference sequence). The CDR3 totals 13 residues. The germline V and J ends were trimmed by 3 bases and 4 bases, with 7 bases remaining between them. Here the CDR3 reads CASSFGINQPQHF. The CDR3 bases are TGTGCCAGCAGTTTTGGCATAAATCAGCCCCAGCATTTT.

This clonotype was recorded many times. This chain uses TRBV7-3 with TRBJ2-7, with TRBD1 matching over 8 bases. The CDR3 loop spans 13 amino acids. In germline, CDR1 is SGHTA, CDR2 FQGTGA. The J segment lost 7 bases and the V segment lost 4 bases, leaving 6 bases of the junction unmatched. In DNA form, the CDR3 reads TGTGCCAGCAGCTACCCAGGGGGCAGGGAGCAGTACTTC. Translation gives CASSYPGGREQYF.

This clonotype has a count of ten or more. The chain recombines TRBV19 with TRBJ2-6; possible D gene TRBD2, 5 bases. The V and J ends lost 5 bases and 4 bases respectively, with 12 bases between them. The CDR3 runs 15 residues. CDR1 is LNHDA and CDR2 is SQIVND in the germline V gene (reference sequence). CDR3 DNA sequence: TGTGCCAGTAGTGTCCCAGGAGGCGGGGCCAACGTCCTGACTTTC. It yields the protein CASSVPGGGANVLTF.

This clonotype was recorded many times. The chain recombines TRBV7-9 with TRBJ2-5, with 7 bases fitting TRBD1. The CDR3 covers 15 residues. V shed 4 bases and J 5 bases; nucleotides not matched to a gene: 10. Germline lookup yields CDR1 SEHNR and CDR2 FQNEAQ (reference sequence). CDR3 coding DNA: TGTGCCAGCAGCTCACCCAGGGGGAGAGGCGAGACCCAGTACTTC. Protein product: CASSSPRGRGETQYF.

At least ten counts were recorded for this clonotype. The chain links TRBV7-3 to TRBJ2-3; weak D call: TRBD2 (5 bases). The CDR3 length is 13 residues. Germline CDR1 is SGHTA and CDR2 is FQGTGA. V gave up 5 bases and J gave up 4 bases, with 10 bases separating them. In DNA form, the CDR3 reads TGTGCCAGCAGCCTACCGGGGTCAGATACGCAGTATTTT. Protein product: CASSLPGSDTQYF.

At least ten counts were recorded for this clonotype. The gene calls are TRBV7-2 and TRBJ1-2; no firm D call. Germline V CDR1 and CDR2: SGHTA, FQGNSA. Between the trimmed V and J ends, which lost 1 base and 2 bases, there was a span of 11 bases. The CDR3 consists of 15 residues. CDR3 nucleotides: TGTGCCAGCAGCTTAGGGTCGGGCAGGAACTATGGCTACACCTTC. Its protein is CASSLGSGRNYGYTF.

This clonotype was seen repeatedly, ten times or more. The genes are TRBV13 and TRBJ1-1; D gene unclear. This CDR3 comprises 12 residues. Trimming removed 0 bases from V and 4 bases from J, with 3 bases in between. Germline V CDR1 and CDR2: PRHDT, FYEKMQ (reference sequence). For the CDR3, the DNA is TGTGCCAGCAGCTTAGGGGTCACTGAAGCTTTCTTT. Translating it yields CASSLGVTEAFF.

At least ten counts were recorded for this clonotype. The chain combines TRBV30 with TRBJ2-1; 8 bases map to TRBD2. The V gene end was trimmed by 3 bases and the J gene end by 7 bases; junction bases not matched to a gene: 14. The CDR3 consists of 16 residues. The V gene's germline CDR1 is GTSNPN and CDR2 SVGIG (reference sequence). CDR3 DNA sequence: TGTGCCTGGAGCCTCGAGGAGGGCGGGGGGCGGAATGAGCAGTTCTTC. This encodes CAWSLEEGGGRNEQFF. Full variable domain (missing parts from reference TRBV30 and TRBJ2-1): SQTIHQWPATLVQPVGSPLSLECTVEGTSNPNLYWYRQAAGRGLQLLFYSVGIGQISSEVPQNLSASRPQDRQFILSSKKLLLSDSGFYLCAWSLEEGGGRNEQFFGPGTRLTVL.

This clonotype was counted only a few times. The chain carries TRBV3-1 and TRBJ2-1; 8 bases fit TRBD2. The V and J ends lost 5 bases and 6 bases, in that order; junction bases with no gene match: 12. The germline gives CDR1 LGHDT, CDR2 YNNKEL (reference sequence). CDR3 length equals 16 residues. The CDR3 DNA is TGTGCCAGCAGCACCCACACTAGCGGTCGGGGCAATGAGCAGTTCTTC. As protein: CASSTHTSGRGNEQFF.

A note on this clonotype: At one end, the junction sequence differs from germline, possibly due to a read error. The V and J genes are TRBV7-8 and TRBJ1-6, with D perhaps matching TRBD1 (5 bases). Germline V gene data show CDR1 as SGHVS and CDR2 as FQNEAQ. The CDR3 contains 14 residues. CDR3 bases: TGTGCCAGCAGCGACGTGGGGGGAAACTCAACCCTCAACTTT. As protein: CASSDVGGNSTLNF.

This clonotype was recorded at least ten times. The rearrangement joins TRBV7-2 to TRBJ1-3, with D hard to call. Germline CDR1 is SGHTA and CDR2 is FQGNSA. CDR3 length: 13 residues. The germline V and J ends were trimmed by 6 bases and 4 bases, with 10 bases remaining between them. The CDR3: CASRFSGGNTIYF. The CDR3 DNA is TGTGCCAGCAGATTTTCTGGGGGAAACACCATATATTTT.

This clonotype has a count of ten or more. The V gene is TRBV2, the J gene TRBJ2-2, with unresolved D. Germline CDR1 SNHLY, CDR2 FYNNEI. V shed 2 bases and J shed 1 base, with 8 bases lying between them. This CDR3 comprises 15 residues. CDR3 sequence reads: CASSERFLNTGELFF. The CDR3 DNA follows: TGTGCCAGCAGTGAACGATTTTTGAACACCGGGGAGCTGTTTTTT.

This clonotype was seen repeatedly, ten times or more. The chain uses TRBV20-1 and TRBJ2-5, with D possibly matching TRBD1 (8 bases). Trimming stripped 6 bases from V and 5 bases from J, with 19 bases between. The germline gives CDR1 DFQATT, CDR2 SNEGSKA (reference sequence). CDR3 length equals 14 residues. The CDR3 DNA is TGCAGTGCGCCCGGACAGGGAGGGAGTGAGACCCAGTACTTC. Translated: CSAPGQGGSETQYF.

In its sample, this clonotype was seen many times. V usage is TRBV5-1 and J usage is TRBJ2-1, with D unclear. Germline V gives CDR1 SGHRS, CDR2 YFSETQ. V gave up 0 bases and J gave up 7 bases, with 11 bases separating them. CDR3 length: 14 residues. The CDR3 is CASSLGASGNEQFF. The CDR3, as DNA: TGCGCCAGCAGCTTGGGGGCTTCCGGTAATGAGCAGTTCTTC.

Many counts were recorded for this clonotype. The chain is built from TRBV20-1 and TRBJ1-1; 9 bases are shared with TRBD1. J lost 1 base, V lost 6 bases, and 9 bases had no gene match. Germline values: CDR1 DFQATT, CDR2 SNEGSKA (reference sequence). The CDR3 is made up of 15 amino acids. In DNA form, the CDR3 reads TGCAGTGCGCCGGGACAGGGTGTTTGGAACACTGAAGCTTTCTTT. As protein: CSAPGQGVWNTEAFF.

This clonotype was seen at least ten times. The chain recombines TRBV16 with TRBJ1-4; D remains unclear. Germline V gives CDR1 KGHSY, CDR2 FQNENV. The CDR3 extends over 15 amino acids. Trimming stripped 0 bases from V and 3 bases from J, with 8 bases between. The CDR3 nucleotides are TGTGCCAGCAGCCAATCCTGGGCGGCTAATGAAAAACTGTTTTTT. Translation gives CASSQSWAANEKLFF.

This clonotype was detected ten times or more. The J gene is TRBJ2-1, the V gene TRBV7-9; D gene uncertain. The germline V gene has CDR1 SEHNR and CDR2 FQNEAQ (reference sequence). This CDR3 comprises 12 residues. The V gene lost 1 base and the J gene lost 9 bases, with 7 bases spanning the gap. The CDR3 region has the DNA TGTGCCAGCAGCTTAGGGGCTGGTGAGCAGTTCTTC. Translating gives CASSLGAGEQFF.

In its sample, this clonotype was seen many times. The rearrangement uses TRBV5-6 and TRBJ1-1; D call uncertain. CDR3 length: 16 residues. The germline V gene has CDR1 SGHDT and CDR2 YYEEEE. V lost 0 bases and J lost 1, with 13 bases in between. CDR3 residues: CASSLGSAGRNTEAFF. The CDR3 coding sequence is TGTGCCAGCAGCTTGGGGTCTGCGGGAAGGAACACTGAAGCTTTCTTT.

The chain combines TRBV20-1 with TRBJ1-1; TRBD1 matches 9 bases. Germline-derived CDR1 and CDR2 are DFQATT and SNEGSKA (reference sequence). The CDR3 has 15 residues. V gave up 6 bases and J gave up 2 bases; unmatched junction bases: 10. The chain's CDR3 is CSANRGHGGNTEAFF. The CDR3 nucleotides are TGCAGTGCGAACAGGGGGCACGGCGGTAACACTGAAGCTTTCTTT.